What follows are 28 T cell receptor beta chains derived from one specimen sequenced in a study of cytomegalovirus exposure and HLA in healthy donors. It was with 60 Vbeta and 13 Jbeta primers that the PCR ran. Sequencing was performed with immunoSEQ multiplex PCR; in TCRdb, only in-frame clones are kept and a portion is missing. The sample consists of approximately 220,000 clones, around 83% of them appearing once. Source material: PBMCs. The receptors shown here come from a girl aged 10 to 17 in good health and CMV-seronegative.

This chain connects TRBV7-9 to TRBJ2-1; 7 bases fit TRBD2. Germline V gives CDR1 SEHNR, CDR2 FQNEAQ (reference sequence). V lost 5 bases to trimming and J lost 4 bases; unmatched junction nucleotides: 8. The CDR3 is 15 amino acids. The CDR3 nucleotides are TGTGCCAGCAGCCCCGATCGGGAGGCATACAATGAGCAGTTCTTC. Translating it yields CASSPDREAYNEQFF.

The chain is built from TRBV21-1 and TRBJ2-1; no check of the table's D call, TRBD1, against the DNA was made. TRBV21-1 is listed as a pseudogene. The CDR3 totals 13 residues. The DNA of the CDR3 is TGTGCCAGCAGCAAGGGCCTTTACAATGAGCAGTTCTTC. Translation gives CASSKGLYNEQFF.

The chain recombines TRBV5-1 with TRBJ2-7, with 11 bases identical to TRBD2. The V gene's germline CDR1 is SGHRS and CDR2 YFSETQ. The CDR3 totals 15 residues. The junction had 4 bases not matched to a gene; V was cut back by 3 bases and J by 2 bases. The CDR3 loop is CASSSGTSGTYEQYF. CDR3 bases: TGCGCCAGCAGCTCAGGGACTAGCGGTACCTACGAGCAGTACTTC.

This rearrangement joins TRBV6-5 to TRBJ1-1; D remains unclear. V shed 7 bases and J shed 1 base, with 10 bases lying between them. CDR3 length: 13 residues. CDR1 and CDR2 (germline): MNHEY, SVGAGI. CDR3 in amino acids: CASIPAGNTEAFF. In nucleotides, the CDR3 is TGTGCCAGCATTCCGGCGGGGAACACTGAAGCTTTCTTT.

The genes are TRBV14 and TRBJ2-1, with D possibly TRBD1 on 6 matching bases. V shed 4 bases and J shed 10 bases, with 17 bases lying between them. The CDR3 sequence is 14 residues long. Germline CDR1 is SGHDN and CDR2 is FVKESK. Written as DNA, the CDR3 is TGTGCCAGCAGCCCAACCGTAAGGACAGACGAGCAGTTCTTC. This sequence encodes CASSPTVRTDEQFF.

This clone appeared a single time. This chain uses TRBV6-6 with TRBJ1-1, with 8 positions matching TRBD1. V was clipped by 4 bases and J by 1 base; unmatched bases: 5. This CDR3 spans 15 amino acids. The germline gives CDR1 MNHNY, CDR2 SVGAGI (reference sequence). CDR3 bases: TGTGCCAGCAGTTTCCAGGGGGCGAGGAACACTGAAGCTTTCTTT. It specifies CASSFQGARNTEAFF.

V gene TRBV27 combines with J gene TRBJ2-7, with TRBD2 matching 7 bases. This CDR3 is 15 amino acids long. V was clipped by 3 bases and J by 3 bases; unmatched bases: 8. Germline CDR1 reads MNHEY; CDR2 reads SMNVEV (reference sequence). The CDR3 reads CASSLQAGLVYEQYF. The CDR3, as DNA: TGTGCCAGCAGTTTGCAAGCGGGACTTGTCTACGAGCAGTACTTC.

The chain couples TRBV30 to TRBJ1-4; D perhaps matches TRBD1 (6 bases). The germline V gene has CDR1 GTSNPN and CDR2 SVGIG (reference sequence). The CDR3 is made up of 13 amino acids. V was trimmed by 2 bases and J by 8 bases, leaving 12 bases between them. The CDR3 reads CAWSQQGREKLFF. The CDR3 nucleotides are TGTGCCTGGAGTCAACAGGGTAGAGAAAAACTGTTTTTT.

V is TRBV6-5 and J is TRBJ2-7, with a possible D match to TRBD1 (6 bases). CDR3 length equals 14 residues. From germline, CDR1 is MNHEY and CDR2 SVGAGI. Trimming removed 0 bases from V and 2 bases from J, with 8 bases in between. For the CDR3, the DNA is TGTGCCAGCAGTTACTCGGGGGCTACCTACGAGCAGTACTTC. It translates to CASSYSGATYEQYF.

The V and J genes are TRBV9 and TRBJ2-1, with D tentatively TRBD1 (5 bases). Trimming left V 3 bases short and J 0 bases short, with 10 bases between. CDR3 length: 15 residues. Germline CDR1 and CDR2: SGDLS and YYNGEE. The CDR3 bases are TGTGCCAGCAGCGAAGTCACAGGCTCCTACAATGAGCAGTTCTTC. Protein: CASSEVTGSYNEQFF.

In regard to this clone: Here the CDR3 omits its conserved ending phenylalanine or tryptophan, so a read error is the likely source. The chain couples TRBV7-8 to TRBJ1-2, with TRBD1 identical over 9 bases. Per germline, CDR1 SGHVS and CDR2 FQNEAQ. After removal of 5 bases from V and 2 bases from J, the junction contained 3 bases not matched to a gene. CDR3 size: 14 residues. Here the CDR3 DNA reads TGTGCCAGCAGCCAGGGACAGGGCAACTATGGCTACACCCTC. Protein product: CASSQGQGNYGYTL.

The chain employs TRBV11-3 and TRBJ2-7; TRBD1 matches 10 bases. CDR1 is SGHNT and CDR2 is YENEEA in the germline V gene. With V trimmed by 0 bases and J by 6 bases, 5 bases remained unmatched. This CDR3 is built from 15 residues. This CDR3 is CASSLDQGQGREQYF. The CDR3 nucleotides read TGTGCCAGCAGCTTAGATCAGGGACAGGGGCGCGAGCAGTACTTC.

This chain joins TRBV7-9 and TRBJ2-1, with 9 bases identical to TRBD1. Germline CDR1 reads SEHNR; CDR2 reads FQNEAQ (reference sequence). V trimming: 3 bases; J trimming: 8 bases; junction bases outside the gene matches: 2. CDR3 length equals 13 residues. The CDR3 loop is CASSLDRGYEQFF. CDR3 DNA sequence: TGTGCCAGCAGCTTGGACAGGGGATATGAGCAGTTCTTC.

The chain is built from TRBV7-8 and TRBJ1-1; D is uncertain. The germline V gene encodes CDR1 SGHVS and CDR2 FQNEAQ. V lost 3 bases to trimming and J lost 1 base, with 9 bases between them. This CDR3 contains 14 residues. CDR3 in DNA: TGTGCCAGCAGCTTTGGCAGCGGGAACACTGAAGCTTTCTTT. Translating it yields CASSFGSGNTEAFF.

This clone was picked up one time. V gene TRBV28 combines with J gene TRBJ2-7, with 7 bases that match TRBD1. This CDR3 is 14 amino acids long. CDR1 is MDHEN and CDR2 is SYDVKM in the germline V gene. Unmatched junction bases numbered 5, after V lost 4 bases and J lost 2 bases. CDR3 sequence (DNA): TGTGCCAGCAGTTCCCCGGGACAGCCCTACGAGCAGTACTTC. This codes for CASSSPGQPYEQYF.

The sample holds a few counts of this clone. The V call is TRBV6-5, the J call TRBJ2-1; tentative D call: TRBD2 (5 bases). This CDR3 is built from 15 residues. The V and J ends lost 0 bases and 4 bases respectively, with 10 bases between them. Germline values: CDR1 MNHEY, CDR2 SVGAGI. CDR3 sequence (DNA): TGTGCCAGCAGTTACTCTCTAGCAGAATACAATGAGCAGTTCTTC. The encoded protein is CASSYSLAEYNEQFF.

This chain connects TRBV6-1 to TRBJ1-3; no definite D call. The V gene's germline CDR1 is MNHNS and CDR2 SASEGT. Trimming shortened V by 3 bases and J by 0 bases, and 6 bases separated the two germline ends. This CDR3 has 14 amino acids. The CDR3 region is CASSESFSGNTIYF. The CDR3 nucleotides are TGTGCCAGCAGTGAGAGTTTCTCTGGAAACACCATATATTTT.

The chain recombines TRBV7-2 with TRBJ1-6; unclear D gene. Germline CDR1 is SGHTA and CDR2 is FQGNSA. This CDR3 has 13 amino acids. V was trimmed by 0 bases and J by 15 bases, leaving 12 bases between them. CDR3 loop: CASSLAGVGSLHF. Here the CDR3 DNA reads TGTGCCAGCAGCTTAGCGGGAGTAGGGAGCCTCCACTTT.

The DNA of the CDR3 is TGTGCCAGCAGTTGGGGCCCTGGAAACACCATATATTTT. Its protein is CASSWGPGNTIYF. This sequence joins TRBV27 and TRBJ1-3, with D possibly TRBD1 on 5 matching bases. CDR1 is MNHEY and CDR2 is SMNVEV in the germline V gene (reference sequence). With 4 bases removed from V and 2 bases from J, the gap between germline ends came to 6 bases. This CDR3 has 13 residues.

This clone has only one observation. The chain recombines TRBV13 with TRBJ2-7; D uncertain. Germline loops: CDR1 PRHDT, CDR2 FYEKMQ (reference sequence). The CDR3 consists of 13 residues. Trimming cost V 2 bases and J 2 bases, with 7 bases left between them. The CDR3 is CASSLNRAYEQYF. The CDR3 DNA follows: TGTGCCAGCAGCTTAAACCGAGCCTACGAGCAGTACTTC.

The V and J genes are TRBV30 and TRBJ2-1, with D maybe TRBD1 (5 bases). This CDR3 has 16 amino acids. Germline CDR1 reads GTSNPN; CDR2 reads SVGIG (reference sequence). The V and J ends lost 0 bases and 1 base respectively, with 13 bases between them. The CDR3 nucleotides read TGTGCCTGGAGTGTATTTAAACAGGTTTCCTACAATGAGCAGTTCTTC. This encodes CAWSVFKQVSYNEQFF.

This chain uses TRBV2 with TRBJ1-3, with D unresolved. Trimming took off 8 bases at V and 10 bases at J, with 15 bases between the two ends. This CDR3 comprises 12 residues. Germline V gives CDR1 SNHLY, CDR2 FYNNEI. In DNA, the CDR3 is TGTGCCAGCGAGACGGGGTGGAGAACCATATATTTT. It translates to CASETGWRTIYF.

Only a few counts were recorded for this clone. This rearrangement joins TRBV9 to TRBJ1-1; 7 bases are a match to TRBD1. J lost 8 bases, V lost 4 bases, and 11 bases had no gene match. The CDR3 runs 14 residues. Germline CDR1 SGDLS, CDR2 YYNGEE. CDR3 sequence reads: CASSPRYAGQEAFF. The CDR3 DNA is TGTGCCAGCAGCCCACGATACGCGGGACAGGAAGCTTTCTTT.

The rearrangement uses TRBV7-9 and TRBJ2-3; 10 bases map to TRBD1. CDR1 SEHNR and CDR2 FQNEAQ come from the germline V gene (reference sequence). The V segment lost 0 bases and the J segment 1 base; nucleotides outside the gene matches: 1. The CDR3 sequence is 16 residues long. CDR3 protein: CASSLAGTGGTDTQYF. In nucleotides, the CDR3 is TGTGCCAGCAGCTTAGCCGGGACAGGGGGCACAGATACGCAGTATTTT. The complete variable domain, with remaining parts taken from reference TRBV7-9 and TRBJ2-3, reads DTGVSQNPRHKITKRGQNVTFRCDPISEHNRLYWYRQTLGQGPEFLTYFQNEAQLEKSRLLSDRFSAERPKGSFSTLEIQRTEQGDSAMYLCASSLAGTGGTDTQYFGPGTRLTVL.

The chain uses TRBV5-1 and TRBJ2-3; TRBD1 agrees at 7 bases. This CDR3 has 15 residues. Germline values: CDR1 SGHRS, CDR2 YFSETQ. V shed 5 bases, J shed 0 bases, and the junction held 6 bases outside the gene matches. In nucleotides, the CDR3 is TGCGCCAGCAGTCATAAGGGGGCGAGCACAGATACGCAGTATTTT. It is translated as CASSHKGASTDTQYF.

Concerning this clone itself: The junction departs from germline at one end; a sequencing error may be responsible. The CDR3 is CASSVAGTGVVETQYF. The CDR3, as DNA: TGTGCCAGCAGCGTAGCCGGGACAGGGGTCGTGGAGACCCAGTACTTC. This rearrangement joins TRBV7-2 to TRBJ2-5; 10 positions agree with TRBD1. Germline CDR1 reads SGHTA; CDR2 reads FQGNSA. CDR3 length equals 16 residues.

The genes are TRBV18 and TRBJ1-5; 10 nucleotides match TRBD1. The V and J ends lost 2 bases and 9 bases, in that order; junction bases with no gene match: 7. The CDR3 is made up of 15 amino acids. Germline lookup yields CDR1 KGHSH and CDR2 LQKENI. The CDR3 is CASSPGGTGDLPQHF. The CDR3 region has the DNA TGTGCCAGCTCACCAGGCGGGACAGGGGATTTGCCCCAGCATTTT. Supplemented by reference TRBV18 and TRBJ1-5, the full variable domain reads NAGVMQNPRHLVRRRGQEARLRCSPMKGHSHVYWYRQLPEEGLKFMVYLQKENIIDESGMPKERFSAEFPKEGPSILRIQQVVRGDSAAYFCASSPGGTGDLPQHFGDGTRLSIL.

The chain recombines TRBV6-5 with TRBJ1-2, with 7 bases that match TRBD1. After removal of 6 bases from V and 6 bases from J, the junction contained 10 bases not matched to a gene. The CDR3 is 14 amino acids. Germline CDR1 is MNHEY and CDR2 is SVGAGI. CDR3 in DNA: TGTGCCAGCAGCTATAACAGGGGAGAACATGGCTACACCTTC. As protein: CASSYNRGEHGYTF.